These 15 T cell receptor beta chains share one sample of origin, sequenced in a study of T cells in Graves' hyperthyroidism and ophthalmopathy. What was amplified from RNA transcripts were TCR beta CDR3 regions. An initial round of RT-PCR targeting the TCR CDR3 relied on the HTBI primer set. TCRdb itself ran the multiplex PCR reads through MiXCR, one entry per CDR3 protein. This table holds a few hundred thousand distinct CDR3 sequences, approximately 12% found once. Source material: blood. Source of these receptors: a young man with Graves' hyperthyroidism that later progressed to Graves' ophthalmopathy.

The chain couples TRBV4-1 to TRBJ2-7; 8 bases are shared with TRBD1. Germline values: CDR1 MGHRA, CDR2 YSYEKL. The CDR3 loop spans 16 amino acids. Unmatched junction bases numbered 9, after V lost 0 bases and J lost 5 bases. The CDR3 spells CASSQDPRTGKHEQYF. The CDR3 coding sequence is TGCGCCAGCAGCCAAGATCCCCGGACAGGGAAGCACGAGCAGTACTTC.

This clonotype was counted many times. This CDR3 is CAWSVWAGGKYEQYF. CDR3 in DNA: TGTGCCTGGAGTGTATGGGCAGGGGGCAAGTACGAGCAGTACTTC. The chain couples TRBV30 to TRBJ2-7; TRBD1 aligns across 8 bases. V trimming: 0 bases; J trimming: 4 bases; junction bases outside the gene matches: 8. The CDR3 extends over 15 amino acids. Germline V gives CDR1 GTSNPN, CDR2 SVGIG (reference sequence).

This clonotype was observed at least ten times. This chain uses TRBV6-1 with TRBJ1-5, with a weak D call TRBD1 (6 bases). Germline CDR1 reads MNHNS; CDR2 reads SASEGT. Trimming stripped 4 bases from V and 9 bases from J, with 13 bases between. This CDR3 is built from 13 residues. CDR3 residues: CASSGTGLWPQHF. DNA for the CDR3: TGTGCCAGCAGTGGTACAGGGCTATGGCCCCAGCATTTT.

The V and J genes are TRBV3-1 and TRBJ1-2; the D is unclear. In germline, CDR1 is LGHDT, CDR2 YNNKEL (reference sequence). Trimming cost V 1 base and J 4 bases, with 10 bases left between them. The CDR3 loop spans 14 amino acids. CDR3: CASSQGLTFYGYTF. In DNA, the CDR3 is TGTGCCAGCAGCCAAGGATTGACGTTCTATGGCTACACCTTC. Looking up the rest from reference TRBV3-1 and TRBJ1-2 gives the full variable domain: DTAVSQTPKYLVTQMGNDKSIKCEQNLGHDTMYWYKQDSKKFLKIMFSYNNKELIINETVPNRFSPKSPDKAHLNLHINSLELGDSAVYFCASSQGLTFYGYTFGSGTRLTVV.

In its sample, this clonotype was seen many times. This sequence joins TRBV28 and TRBJ1-5; 10 bases agree with TRBD1. CDR1 and CDR2 from the germline V gene are MDHEN and SYDVKM. There are 15 residues in the CDR3. With 6 bases clipped from V and 7 bases from J, the junction kept 9 bases outside the gene matches. The CDR3 region is CASSFDRGLGQPQHF. CDR3 nucleotides: TGTGCCAGCAGCTTCGACAGGGGGCTCGGGCAGCCCCAGCATTTT. The whole variable domain, remainder taken from reference TRBV28 and TRBJ1-5, is DVKVTQSSRYLVKRTGEKVFLECVQDMDHENMFWYRQDPGLGLRLIYFSYDVKMKEKGDIPEGYSVSREKKERFSLILESASTNQTSMYLCASSFDRGLGQPQHFGDGTRLSIL.

The rearrangement joins TRBV19 to TRBJ1-5, with D possibly matching TRBD1 (6 bases). V dropped 4 bases and J dropped 3 bases, with 16 bases sitting between them. Germline V CDR1 and CDR2: LNHDA, SQIVND (reference sequence). The CDR3 is made up of 16 amino acids. The CDR3 is CASSTRKGGFNQPQHF. The CDR3 DNA follows: TGTGCCAGTAGTACTCGGAAGGGGGGCTTCAATCAGCCCCAGCATTTT.

The V and J genes are TRBV11-2 and TRBJ2-5; 9 bases map to TRBD2. The ends lost 6 bases at V and 5 bases at J; junction bases unmatched: 10. Germline assignment: CDR1 SGHAT and CDR2 FQNNGV. The CDR3 totals 15 residues. The CDR3 region has the DNA TGTGCCAGCAGTCTTGAGGCGGGGGGGTTGGAGACCCAGTACTTC. It encodes CASSLEAGGLETQYF.

The rearrangement links TRBV27 to TRBJ1-5; D perhaps matches TRBD1 (5 bases). V was trimmed by 9 bases and J by 8 bases, leaving 17 bases between them. There are 13 residues in the CDR3. CDR1 and CDR2 from the germline V gene are MNHEY and SMNVEV (reference sequence). The CDR3 nucleotides read TGTGCCAGTACTCCGGGCCCCAGGGAGCCCCAGCATTTT. As protein: CASTPGPREPQHF.

This rearrangement joins TRBV4-1 to TRBJ2-7, with 7 bases lining up with TRBD1. V lost 0 bases, J lost 5 bases, and 7 bases stayed unmatched. There are 15 residues in the CDR3. CDR1 and CDR2 (germline): MGHRA, YSYEKL. The CDR3 DNA reads TGCGCCAGCAGCCAAGAGCAGGGGGTTAAGAACGAGCAGTACTTC. Translated, it gives CASSQEQGVKNEQYF.

This clonotype turned up a few times. The J gene is TRBJ2-7, the V gene TRBV27; no firm D call. V lost 6 bases and J 0 bases, leaving 18 bases between the germline ends. Per germline, CDR1 MNHEY and CDR2 SMNVEV (reference sequence). The CDR3 loop spans 16 amino acids. The CDR3 reads CASSRSEPSLSYEQYF. DNA of the CDR3: TGTGCCAGCAGCCGCTCTGAGCCCTCCCTCTCCTACGAGCAGTACTTC.

J is TRBJ1-1 and V is TRBV5-1; D gene unclear. Trimming removed 0 bases at V and 6 bases at J, with 9 bases between. The CDR3 is 13 residues long. Germline V gives CDR1 SGHRS, CDR2 YFSETQ. CDR3 loop: CASSLAWASEAFF. CDR3 nucleotides: TGCGCCAGCAGCTTGGCCTGGGCGTCTGAAGCTTTCTTT. Full variable domain (outside the CDR3, taken from reference TRBV5-1 and TRBJ1-1): KAGVTQTPRYLIKTRGQQVTLSCSPISGHRSVSWYQQTPGQGLQFLFEYFSETQRNKGNFPGRFSGRQFSNSRSEMNVSTLELGDSALYLCASSLAWASEAFFGQGTRLTVV.

This clonotype was counted a few times. The rearrangement uses TRBV9 and TRBJ2-7; D is unresolved. The CDR3 consists of 16 residues. Trimming left V 0 bases short and J 2 bases short, with 15 bases between. Germline V gene data show CDR1 as SGDLS and CDR2 as YYNGEE. CDR3 sequence (DNA): TGTGCCAGCAGCGTAGGGGGTAGCCTATTACCCTACGAGCAGTACTTC. Translating gives CASSVGGSLLPYEQYF.

This clonotype was detected many times. The chain carries TRBV7-9 and TRBJ1-1; a possible D gene is TRBD1 (5 bases). From germline, CDR1 is SEHNR and CDR2 FQNEAQ (reference sequence). The CDR3 is 18 residues long. V was trimmed by 5 bases and J by 2 bases, leaving 24 bases between them. Here the CDR3 reads CASSLDQGFGINNTEAFF. The CDR3 coding sequence is TGTGCCAGCAGCCTCGACCAGGGATTCGGGATTAATAACACTGAAGCTTTCTTT.

This clonotype showed up many times. V gene TRBV12-3 or TRBV12-4 combines with J gene TRBJ2-6; D may be TRBD1 (6 bases). Trimming took 4 bases from V and 2 from J, leaving 12 bases between them. The CDR3 sequence is 16 residues long. CDR3 DNA sequence: TGTGCCAGCAGTTCCACAGGGAACCCTGGGGCCAACGTCCTGACTTTC. This sequence encodes CASSSTGNPGANVLTF.

CDR3 sequence (DNA): TGCAGTGCTTCACGTAGACGTGCAAATCAGCCCCAGCATTTT. Translated: CSASRRRANQPQHF. V and J are TRBV20-1 and TRBJ1-5; no definite D call. Germline CDR1 DFQATT, CDR2 SNEGSKA (reference sequence). The ends were cut back, 5 bases at V and 4 bases at J, with 15 bases in the middle. The CDR3 sequence is 14 residues long.